The present T cell receptor beta chain was sequenced within a study of beta chain features in type 1 diabetes. The authors reverse transcribed all of the isolated RNA, so sequencing captured expressed TCRB transcripts. The assay was immunoSEQ multiplex PCR, and TCRdb's table has in-frame clones only and misses some. This sample carries roughly 150,000 clones, approximately 12% of them seen once, and the ten largest clones take over 2%. This CDR3 contains 14 residues. Germline V gene sequence: CDR1 SGDLS, CDR2 YYNGEE. V lost 9 bases, J lost 0 bases, and 6 bases stayed unmatched. Study outcomes and limitations: The study found fewer insertions and more deletions at VDJ junctions in type 1 diabetes patients. cDNA-based reads could over-represent cells with high TCR expression. Healthy donors had naive, central memory and Treg TCRB repertoires that appeared less similar than those seen among patients.

As for this clone: Its cognate antigen is unknown.

Sequencing was performed on central memory CD4+ T cells from blood. The sequence derives from a man aged 18 to 29 in good health. The J gene is TRBJ2-1, the V gene TRBV9; TRBD2 aligns across 7 bases. The CDR3: CATSGGSSYNEQFF. The CDR3 DNA reads as TGTGCCACTTCCGGCGGGAGCTCCTACAATGAGCAGTTCTTC.